These T cell receptor beta chains were read from a single sample in a study of cytomegalovirus exposure and HLA in healthy donors. Clones were read by immunoSEQ multiplex PCR, and TCRdb kept only the in-frame ones, dropping some. The sample has about 150,000 clones, just under 90% seen once. Sequencing input: PBMCs. The receptors shown here come from a young woman in good health and CMV-seronegative. CDR3s include the opening cysteine and the closing phenylalanine or tryptophan. Each record gives: V gene, D gene, clone size, J gene, CDR3 DNA, CDR3 protein. D genes are given only for firm matches. Expanded clones are given a class, and other clones once, few, many or no size at all.

>TRBV11-2|.|.|TRBJ1-1
TGTGCCAGCAGCTTAGACCCAGGTCTCACTGAAGCTTTCTTT
CASSLDPGLTEAFF
>TRBV11-2|.|.|TRBJ2-7
TGTGCCAGCAGCTTAGGGAGGGTCTACGAGCAGTACTTC
CASSLGRVYEQYF
>TRBV5-1|TRBD1|.|TRBJ2-7
TGCGCCAGCAGCCTTTGGACAGGGGTAGGCTACGAGCAGTACTTC
CASSLWTGVGYEQYF
>TRBV30|.|.|TRBJ1-2
TGTGCCTGGACTCCTGGACAGCCCATCGACTATGGCTACACCTTC
CAWTPGQPIDYGYTF
>TRBV27|.|.|TRBJ2-3
TGTGCCAGCAGTTGGGCTGTGGGCACAGATACGCAGTATTTT
CASSWAVGTDTQYF
>TRBV19|.|.|TRBJ1-2
TGTGCCAGTAGTGTAACAGGGTTTATTAACTATGGCTACACCTTC
CASSVTGFINYGYTF
>TRBV9|.|once|TRBJ2-7
TGTGCCAGCAGCGGGGCACTCTCCTACGAGCAGTACTTC
CASSGALSYEQYF
>TRBV5-4|.|.|TRBJ2-7
TGTGCCAGCAGCTTTGGGGCAGGGTCACACGAGCAGTACTTC
CASSFGAGSHEQYF
>TRBV5-1|.|.|TRBJ2-1
TGCGCCAGCAGCTTGGCCCAGGGGATAACCTACAATGAGCAGTTCTTC
CASSLAQGITYNEQFF
>TRBV20-1|.|once|TRBJ2-3
TGCAGTGCCCAGGAGGGGGATACGCAGTATTTT
CSAQEGDTQYF
>TRBV7-2|.|.|TRBJ1-4
TGTGCCAGCAGCTTAAATGCAGGGAATGAAAAACTGTTTTTT
CASSLNAGNEKLFF
>TRBV7-9|.|.|TRBJ2-5
TGTGCCAGCAGCTCCGGAGAGACCCAGTACTTC
CASSSGETQYF
>TRBV6-1|TRBD2|once|TRBJ2-7
TGTGCCAGCACAGTAGCGGGAGCCTCCTACGAGCAGTACTTC
CASTVAGASYEQYF
>TRBV1|.|.|TRBJ2-5
TGCACCAGCAGCCAAGATCCCCGTGGGCTAGCGGGGCTACAAGAGACCCAGTACTTC
CTSSQDPRGLAGLQETQYF
>TRBV6-5|.|.|TRBJ1-2
TGTGCCAGCAGCTCTAAAAACGCCGATGGCTACACCTTC
CASSSKNADGYTF
>TRBV7-9|TRBD1|.|TRBJ1-4
TGTTCCAGCAGCTTCCGGCAGACAGGGGGGGTTGAAAAACTGTTTTTT
CSSSFRQTGGVEKLFF
>TRBV6-5|.|.|TRBJ2-7
TGTGCCAGCAGTCCAGCCGGGAGAAGATACTTC
CASSPAGRRYF
>TRBV15|.|.|TRBJ1-3
TGTGCCACCAGCAGAGGAGGGACAACTGGAAACACCATATATTTT
CATSRGGTTGNTIYF
>TRBV27|.|.|TRBJ2-3
TGTGCCAGCAGTTTCCAGTCTACAGATACGCAGTATTTT
CASSFQSTDTQYF
>TRBV7-9|TRBD2|.|TRBJ2-1
TGTGCCAGCAGCTTAGCGCGGGGACTAGGGCGAAAGCAGTTCTTC
CASSLARGLGRKQFF
>TRBV28|.|.|TRBJ2-1
TGTGCCAGCCGGGATCGTAAGGGATCCCATGAGCAGTTCTTC
CASRDRKGSHEQFF
>TRBV28|.|.|TRBJ2-1
TGTGCCAGCAGTTTAGCCCGGGGAGGGGGTATGATTGGGCAGTTCTTC
CASSLARGGGMIGQFF
>TRBV5-1|.|.|TRBJ2-7
TGCGCCAGCAGCTTCGAGGACAGCGGCTCCTACGAGCAGTACTTC
CASSFEDSGSYEQYF
>TRBV7-9|TRBD2|.|TRBJ2-1
TGTGCCAGCAGCTTAGACCCGGGACTATATGAGCAGTTCTTC
CASSLDPGLYEQFF
>TRBV7-7|TRBD1|.|TRBJ2-2
TGTGCCAGCAGCTGGGACAGAAACACCGGGGAGCTGTTTTTT
CASSWDRNTGELFF
>TRBV6-5|TRBD2|.|TRBJ2-1
TGTGCCAGCAGTCTAGCGGGAGCCAGGCAGTTCTTC
CASSLAGARQFF
>TRBV7-2|.|few|TRBJ1-1
TGTGCCAGCAGCTTAGTGCACTCATTGAACACTGAAGCTTTCTTT
CASSLVHSLNTEAFF
>TRBV2|TRBD2|.|TRBJ2-1
TGTGCCAGCAGCACCTTGCGGGGGGGGAATGAGCAGTTCTTC
CASSTLRGGNEQFF
>TRBV5-1|.|.|TRBJ2-4
TGCGCCAGCAGCTTGGAGGGGGAAAACATTCAGTACTTC
CASSLEGENIQYF
>TRBV5-4|TRBD1|.|TRBJ1-2
TGTGCCAGCAGCTCACAGGGACAGCCCTATGGCTACACCTTC
CASSSQGQPYGYTF
>TRBV4-3|TRBD1|.|TRBJ1-1
TGCGCCAGCAGCCAAGATGTTGGGACAGGAAGGGGTTTTATTTGGGTGAACACTGAAGCTTTCTTT
CASSQDVGTGRGFIWVNTEAFF
>TRBV7-2|.|.|TRBJ2-1
TGTGCCAGCAGCTCAACTAGTGATCACAATGAGCAGTTCTTC
CASSSTSDHNEQFF
>TRBV28|.|.|TRBJ2-7
TGTGCCAGCAGTTTAACGGGAACGTACAGGGCCGAGCAGTACTTC
CASSLTGTYRAEQYF
>TRBV6-5|.|.|TRBJ2-7
TGTGCCAGCAGTTACCGTGGGGGCTACTACGAGCAGTACTTC
CASSYRGGYYEQYF
>TRBV28|.|.|TRBJ2-1
TGTGCCAGCAGCCGCGGGGTAGCCGCCCGGAAGCAGTTCTTC
CASSRGVAARKQFF
>TRBV7-3|TRBD2|.|TRBJ2-1
TGTGCCAGCAGCGACCCTAGCGGGAGTAGGGATGAGCAGTTCTTC
CASSDPSGSRDEQFF
>TRBV23-1|.|.|TRBJ1-5
TGCGCCAGCAGTCTACCCGGGAATCCGAAGCCCCAGCATTTT
CASSLPGNPKPQHF
>TRBV28|TRBD2|.|TRBJ2-7
TGTGCCAGCAGTTTATCCTGGCTAGCGGGGGGACTCTACGAGCAGTACTTC
CASSLSWLAGGLYEQYF
>TRBV4-1|.|.|TRBJ2-1
TGCGCCAGCAGCCAGGGAGGACTACACTCCTACAATGAGCAGTTCTTC
CASSQGGLHSYNEQFF
>TRBV7-9|.|.|TRBJ2-6
TGTGCCAGCAGCTTAGTGGTAGCCTCGGTCCTGACTTTC
CASSLVVASVLTF